This T cell receptor (beta chain) emerged from a study of PD-1 blockade in classical Hodgkin lymphoma. Whole-study context: Treatment was intravenous nivolumab, 3 mg/kg every 2 weeks, until progression.

Trimming removed 2 bases at V and 6 bases at J, with 26 bases between. The CDR3 is 18 amino acids. The germline V gene has CDR1 SGHDN and CDR2 FVKESK. Repertoires were generated with immunoSEQ multiplex PCR, while TCRdb's copy carries only in-frame clones and drops some. The sample holds 37,000 or so clones; about 86% are singletons and the top ten take around 7.7%. Relapse after autologous stem cell transplantation occurred in every patient, and brentuximab vedotin exposure varied. Study findings and constraints: Relapsed/refractory patients reportedly had lower baseline diversity than newly diagnosed patients.

This clone was picked up one time. What it binds is not known. The sequence was obtained from a human donor with classical Hodgkin lymphoma. The material sequenced was peripheral blood mononuclear cells (PBMCs), taken before the second cycle of nivolumab. V is TRBV14 and J is TRBJ2-7; D may be TRBD2 (6 bases). The CDR3 bases are TGTGCCAGCAGCCAACGCAGGAGTAGCGGCTCCCGGGGCTCCGAGCAGTACTTC. Its protein is CASSQRRSSGSRGSEQYF.